This TCR beta chain was identified during a study of immune evolution from preneoplasia to lung adenocarcinoma. The CDR3 length is 15 residues. Deletions cut 1 base from V and 4 bases from J, with 13 bases between. Germline loops: CDR1 SNHLY, CDR2 FYNNEI. This clone was seen only once. Method: immunoSEQ multiplex PCR; TCRdb's copy keeps in-frame clones and lacks some. The sample records around 12,000 clones, 82% being singletons. The TCR was taken from a person aged 70 to 85 with lung adenocarcinoma. The chain uses TRBV2 and TRBJ1-2; D call uncertain. The sequenced sample consisted of FFPE minimally invasive lung adenocarcinoma tissue. CDR3 sequence: CASSEGSSRFYGYTF. As DNA, the CDR3 is TGTGCCAGCAGTGAAGGCAGCTCCCGATTCTATGGCTACACCTTC.